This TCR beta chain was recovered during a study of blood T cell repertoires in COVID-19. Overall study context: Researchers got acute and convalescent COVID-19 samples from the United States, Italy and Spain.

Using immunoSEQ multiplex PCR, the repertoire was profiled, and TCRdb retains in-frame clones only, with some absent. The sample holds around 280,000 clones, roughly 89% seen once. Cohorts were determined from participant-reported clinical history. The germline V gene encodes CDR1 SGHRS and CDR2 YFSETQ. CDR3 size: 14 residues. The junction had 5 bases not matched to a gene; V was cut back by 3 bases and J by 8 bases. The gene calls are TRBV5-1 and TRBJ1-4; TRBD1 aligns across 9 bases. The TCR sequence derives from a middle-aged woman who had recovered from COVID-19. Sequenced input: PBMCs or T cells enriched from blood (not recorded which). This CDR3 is CASSSGQGGEKLFF. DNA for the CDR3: TGCGCCAGCAGCTCGGGACAGGGTGGAGAAAAACTGTTTTTT.